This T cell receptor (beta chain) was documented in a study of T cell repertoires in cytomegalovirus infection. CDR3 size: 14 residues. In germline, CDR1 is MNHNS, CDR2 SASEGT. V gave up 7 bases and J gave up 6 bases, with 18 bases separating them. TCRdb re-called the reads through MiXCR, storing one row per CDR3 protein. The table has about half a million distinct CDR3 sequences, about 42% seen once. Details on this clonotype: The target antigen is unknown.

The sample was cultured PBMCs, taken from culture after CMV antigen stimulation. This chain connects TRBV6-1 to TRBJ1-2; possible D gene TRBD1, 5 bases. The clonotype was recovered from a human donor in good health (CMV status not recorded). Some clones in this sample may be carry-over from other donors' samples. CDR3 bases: TGTGCCAGCAACCGACGGGACTCGTGGAATGGCTACACCTTC. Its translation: CASNRRDSWNGYTF.